A selection of T cell receptor beta chains follows, all from one sample in a study of response to subunit inactivated influenza vaccine. TCRdb independently ran MiXCR on the RT-PCR reads; one entry per CDR3 protein. The sample yields more than 450,000 distinct CDR3 sequences, 7.5% to 8.5% seen once. Sample: PBMCs from blood, taken about 24 months after vaccination. The receptors were sampled from a man aged 50-75 years who received an inactivated influenza vaccine. Each CDR3 is given with its conserved first and last residue. A D gene is named only where the DNA matches it firmly. Part of the rows lack a size; the others show once, few, many or a class for expanded clones.

d_call j_call clone_size v_call cdr3_aa cdr3_nt
TRBD2 TRBJ2-5 few TRBV3-1 CASSQYRGGETQYF TGTGCCAGCAGCCAGTATAGGGGAGGGGAGACCCAGTACTTC
TRBD2 TRBJ2-1 - TRBV5-1 CASSWGLAGGRSSYNEQFF TGCGCCAGCAGCTGGGGACTAGCGGGGGGAAGAAGCTCCTACAATGAGCAGTTCTTC
- TRBJ2-5 few TRBV29-1 CSVEPRLQETQYF TGCAGCGTTGAACCGCGCCTCCAAGAGACCCAGTACTTC
- TRBJ1-5 - TRBV12-5 CASGLGNNQPQHF TGTGCTAGTGGTCTGGGAAACAATCAGCCCCAGCATTTT
TRBD2 TRBJ2-7 many TRBV20-1 CSARDFTSGSYEQYF TGCAGTGCTAGAGATTTCACTAGCGGTTCCTACGAGCAGTACTTC
TRBD2 TRBJ2-1 - TRBV20-1 CSAPGTSSDEQFF TGCAGTGCGCCCGGGACTAGTAGCGATGAGCAGTTCTTC
- TRBJ1-1 few TRBV20-1 CSADDGTITEAFF TGCAGTGCGGATGACGGGACCATCACTGAAGCTTTCTTT
- TRBJ2-1 - TRBV7-9 CASSTPGQRQDEQFF TGTGCCAGCAGCACCCCGGGACAACGGCAGGATGAGCAGTTCTTC
- TRBJ2-7 few TRBV7-8 CASSPRREDYEQYF TGTGCCAGCAGCCCGAGGAGGGAGGACTACGAGCAGTACTTC
TRBD2 TRBJ2-2 many TRBV11-2 CASSLGGAGELFF TGCGCCAGCAGCTTGGGAGGGGCCGGGGAGCTGTTTTTT
TRBD2 TRBJ2-1 many TRBV27 CASSLGTSGNEQFF TGTGCCAGCAGTTTAGGGACTAGCGGGAACGAGCAGTTCTTC
- TRBJ2-1 many TRBV20-1 CSAPGSSSYNEQFF TGCAGTGCCCCCGGATCGAGCTCCTACAATGAGCAGTTCTTC
- TRBJ1-5 few TRBV2 CASRQGSLQPQHF TGTGCCAGCAGACAGGGAAGTCTACAGCCCCAGCATTTT
TRBD2 TRBJ2-1 few TRBV20-1 CSARSGAFIPRRDNEQFF TGCAGTGCTAGAAGCGGGGCGTTTATCCCCCGGAGGGACAATGAGCAGTTCTTC
- TRBJ1-1 few TRBV5-1 CASLPGVGITEAFF TGCGCCAGCCTCCCCGGGGTGGGTATCACTGAAGCTTTCTTT
- TRBJ1-2 many TRBV7-9 CASSATGLIYGYTF TGTGCCAGCAGTGCAACAGGGTTAATCTATGGCTACACCTTC
- TRBJ2-1 - TRBV11-2 CASSFGIADNEQFF TGTGCCAGCAGCTTCGGGATAGCGGACAATGAGCAGTTCTTC
- TRBJ2-3 - TRBV5-1 CATSRIVTDTQYF TGCGCCACCTCGAGAATAGTCACAGATACGCAGTATTTT
- TRBJ2-7 few TRBV28 CASSLFGTHSYEQYF TGTGCCAGCAGTTTATTCGGGACGCACTCCTACGAGCAGTACTTC
TRBD2 TRBJ2-7 few TRBV25-1 CASSKSISGGNEQYF TGTGCCAGCAGTAAATCAATTTCGGGGGGGAACGAGCAGTACTTC
TRBD2 TRBJ2-1 few TRBV3-1 CASSQGGGKDEQFF TGTGCCAGCAGCCAAGGCGGGGGTAAGGATGAGCAGTTCTTC
- TRBJ2-5 few TRBV7-9 CASSKTGLRETQYF TGTGCCAGCAGCAAAACGGGACTCCGGGAGACCCAGTACTTC
TRBD2 TRBJ2-7 - TRBV7-9 CASSLGTRTSYEQYF TGTGCCAGCAGCTTAGGAACTCGGACTAGCTACGAGCAGTACTTC
TRBD1 TRBJ2-1 many TRBV7-2 CASSLGQGKYNEQFF TGTGCCAGCAGCTTAGGACAGGGGAAATACAATGAGCAGTTCTTC
TRBD1 TRBJ2-5 many TRBV10-3 CAIRAPGQGNQETQYF TGTGCCATCAGGGCGCCGGGACAGGGGAACCAAGAGACCCAGTACTTC
- TRBJ2-7 - TRBV28 CASSPLAGTAAFYEQYF TGTGCCAGCAGTCCCCTCGCAGGGACGGCGGCCTTCTACGAGCAGTACTTC
- TRBJ2-4 many TRBV28 CASSLRGQLRRDKNIQYF TGTGCCAGCAGTTTACGGGGTCAGTTAAGGAGGGACAAAAACATTCAGTACTTC
- TRBJ2-1 - TRBV15 CATSRLQGLYNEQFF TGTGCCACCAGCAGGTTGCAGGGTCTATACAATGAGCAGTTCTTC
TRBD1 TRBJ2-1 - TRBV3-1 CASSHRDRGGEQFF TGTGCCAGCAGCCACCGGGACAGGGGGGGTGAGCAGTTCTTC
- TRBJ2-3 few TRBV15 CATSRRAAASTDTQYF TGTGCCACCAGCCGGCGGGCAGCGGCTAGCACAGATACGCAGTATTTT
- TRBJ1-2 many TRBV28 CASSLWRGNNYGYTF TGTGCCAGCAGTTTATGGAGGGGAAATAACTATGGCTACACCTTC
- TRBJ2-7 - TRBV6-2/TRBV6-3 CASIPHGTLTNEQYF TGTGCCAGCATCCCACATGGGACGTTGACAAACGAGCAGTACTTC
TRBD1 TRBJ2-3 many TRBV2 CASSEVGTGAGDTQYF TGTGCCAGCAGTGAAGTAGGGACAGGGGCTGGAGATACGCAGTATTTT
- TRBJ2-5 many TRBV20-1 CSARVGGQETQYF TGCAGTGCTCGTGTCGGGGGCCAAGAGACCCAGTACTTC
TRBD1 TRBJ2-7 - TRBV4-3 CASSTGTGKFYEQYF TGCGCCAGCAGCACAGGGACAGGGAAATTCTACGAGCAGTACTTC
- TRBJ1-6 few TRBV7-2 CASSLVLVSPLHF TGTGCCAGCAGCTTAGTCTTGGTTTCACCCCTCCACTTT
TRBD2 TRBJ2-3 few TRBV7-6 CASSNMRRTSADTQYF TGTGCCAGCAGCAACATGCGCCGTACTAGCGCAGATACGCAGTATTTT
- TRBJ2-7 few TRBV12-3/TRBV12-4 CASSSTRYEQYF TGTGCCAGCAGTTCTACTAGGTACGAGCAGTACTTC
TRBD1 TRBJ1-6 - TRBV7-9 CASSLGGGTGNSPLHF TGTGCCAGCAGCTTAGGTGGGGGGACAGGGAATTCACCCCTCCACTTT
TRBD1 TRBJ2-3 many TRBV5-1 CASSLKGAFSDTQYF TGCGCCAGCAGCTTGAAGGGGGCTTTCTCTGATACGCAGTATTTT
- TRBJ2-1 - TRBV6-2/TRBV6-3 CASTRVSGSYNEQFF TGTGCCAGCACCAGGGTGAGTGGATCCTACAATGAGCAGTTCTTC
- TRBJ1-5 - TRBV29-1 CSVRRGTNQPQHF TGCAGCGTGCGCAGGGGAACAAATCAGCCCCAGCATTTT
- TRBJ1-2 many TRBV5-1 CASSLDPRSPGYTF TGCGCCAGCAGCTTGGACCCGCGGAGTCCTGGCTACACCTTC
- TRBJ1-5 - TRBV20-1 CSARDYLGAGNEPQHF TGCAGTGCTAGAGATTATTTGGGGGCGGGGAATGAGCCCCAGCATTTT
- TRBJ2-7 few TRBV2 CASSERLWGNYEQYF TGTGCCAGCAGTGAAAGACTATGGGGGAACTACGAGCAGTACTTC
- TRBJ2-1 few TRBV5-8 CASSRKGLYNEQFF TGTGCCAGCAGCCGCAAAGGACTTTACAATGAGCAGTTCTTC
TRBD2 TRBJ2-3 few TRBV20-1 CSGTTSLNTDTQYF TGCAGTGGGACGACTAGCCTCAACACAGATACGCAGTATTTT
TRBD1 TRBJ2-7 few TRBV2 CASNDRQGSYEQYF TGTGCCAGCAACGACCGACAGGGCTCCTACGAGCAGTACTTC
- TRBJ2-1 many TRBV5-1 CASSLGTSSYNEQFF TGCGCCAGCAGCTTGGGAACGAGCTCCTACAATGAGCAGTTCTTC
TRBD2 TRBJ2-5 - TRBV20-1 CSARSGGAYETQYF TGCAGTGCTAGGAGCGGGGGGGCCTACGAGACCCAGTACTTC